This entry lists 28 T cell receptor beta chains sequenced from one sample in a study of blood T cells in healthy people across ages. Next came a second PCR, run for about 7 to 12 cycles, which used a sample-barcoded 5' primer along with a J-beta primer mix. MiXCR, applied by TCRdb to the 5' RACE reads, yields one record per CDR3 protein. Among around 900,000 distinct CDR3 sequences listed, under 35% were seen once. Material: blood. The source is a woman older than 75 in good health.

The V and J genes are TRBV20-1 and TRBJ1-2; D not resolved. V lost 6 bases and J lost 6, with 14 bases in between. CDR3 length equals 12 residues. Germline V gene data show CDR1 as DFQATT and CDR2 as SNEGSKA (reference sequence). The CDR3 sequence: CSASLGSNGYTF. The CDR3 DNA sequence: TGCAGTGCCTCCCTAGGGAGTAATGGCTACACCTTC.

This clonotype has only a few counts. The rearrangement links TRBV12-5 to TRBJ1-1; 7 bases align to TRBD1. Per the germline V gene, CDR1 is LGHNT and CDR2 is FRNRAP. Unmatched junction bases numbered 5, after V lost 2 bases and J lost 2 bases. The length of the CDR3 is 15 residues. The CDR3 spells CASGLTRDRNTEAFF. CDR3 DNA sequence: TGTGCTAGTGGTTTGACCAGGGACAGAAACACTGAAGCTTTCTTT.

A remark on this clonotype: Just one base apart from a much larger clone, this may be a read error. The chain carries TRBV20-1 and TRBJ2-7; D uncertain. Germline V gene sequence: CDR1 DFQATT, CDR2 SNEGSKA (reference sequence). V gave up 8 bases and J gave up 7 bases, with 21 bases separating them. CDR3 length equals 13 residues. The CDR3 DNA follows: TGCAGTACCCCGGTCCCGGGCTTGAAGGAGCAGTACGTC. This encodes CSTPVPGLKEQYV.

In this sample, this clonotype turned up many times. The rearrangement links TRBV7-2 to TRBJ2-1; D is unclear. The CDR3 length is 11 residues. Germline assignment: CDR1 SGHTA and CDR2 FQGNSA. Trimming shortened V by 5 bases and J by 10 bases, and 9 bases separated the two germline ends. The CDR3 region is CASSLPVEQFF. The CDR3 DNA follows: TGTGCCAGCAGCCTCCCGGTAGAGCAGTTCTTC.

This clonotype came up once. The genes are TRBV18 and TRBJ2-5; 8 bases fit TRBD2. Germline loops: CDR1 KGHSH, CDR2 LQKENI. V gave up 6 bases and J gave up 2 bases; unmatched junction bases: 8. The length of the CDR3 is 15 residues. The CDR3 region has the DNA TGTGCCAGCTCCCCCGAGACGGGGGGGCAAGAGACCCAGTACTTC. Amino acids: CASSPETGGQETQYF.

This clonotype was counted only a few times. The chain couples TRBV30 to TRBJ1-4; D is undetermined. Looked up from germline, CDR1 is GTSNPN and CDR2 is SVGIG (reference sequence). Trimming shortened V by 1 base and J by 4 bases, and 13 bases separated the two germline ends. This CDR3 is 15 amino acids long. CDR3: CAWSASVMNNEKLFF. CDR3 coding DNA: TGTGCCTGGAGTGCCTCAGTGATGAATAATGAAAAACTGTTTTTT.

For the CDR3, the DNA is TGTGCCAGCAGCTTAGCGGCTAGCGGGACAAACATTCAGTACTTC. This translates into CASSLAASGTNIQYF. This chain links TRBV7-2 with TRBJ2-4, with 9 bases identical to TRBD2. CDR1 is SGHTA and CDR2 is FQGNSA in the germline V gene. The V gene end was trimmed by 0 bases and the J gene end by 6 bases; junction bases not matched to a gene: 3. The CDR3 is 15 residues long.

The chain employs TRBV7-2 and TRBJ2-3; 9 nucleotides line up with TRBD2. CDR1 SGHTA and CDR2 FQGNSA come from the germline V gene. The CDR3 extends over 16 amino acids. V was pared by 4 bases and J by 7 bases, with 12 bases of the junction left unmatched. CDR3 DNA: TGTGCCAGCAGCTCTACTTCTAGCGGGGAGGCACATACGCAGTATTTT. Translating gives CASSSTSSGEAHTQYF.

This clonotype has at least ten counts. The chain employs TRBV4-1 and TRBJ2-5; unclear D gene. Germline CDR1 and CDR2: MGHRA and YSYEKL. Trimming removed 1 base from V and 1 base from J, with 10 bases in between. This CDR3 region has 15 residues. As DNA, the CDR3 is TGCGCCAGCAGCCAAGCCCGGCACGTCCAAGAGACCCAGTACTTC. Translating it yields CASSQARHVQETQYF.

Ten or more counts support this clonotype. The CDR3 region has the DNA TGTGCCAGCAGCGTAGAGGTTGCGGGCACAGATACGCAGTATTTT. Protein sequence: CASSVEVAGTDTQYF. The chain has TRBV9 and TRBJ2-3; no reliable D call. There are 15 residues in the CDR3. Per the germline V gene, CDR1 is SGDLS and CDR2 is YYNGEE. Trimming cost V 0 bases and J 1 base, with 9 bases left between them.

This clonotype was counted only a few times. The chain couples TRBV7-2 to TRBJ1-1; 7 bases align to TRBD1. Germline V gene sequence: CDR1 SGHTA, CDR2 FQGNSA. The CDR3 is 15 amino acids. The V gene end was trimmed by 6 bases and the J gene end by 0 bases; junction bases not matched to a gene: 7. The CDR3 DNA sequence: TGTGCCAGCAGGCCGACTACAGGGGTGAACACTGAAGCTTTCTTT. It codes for CASRPTTGVNTEAFF. The full variable domain, in which reference TRBV7-2 and TRBJ1-1 provide the parts outside the CDR3, is GAGVSQSPSNKVTEKGKDVELRCDPISGHTALYWYRQSLGQGLEFLIYFQGNSAPDKSGLPSDRFSAERTGGSVSTLTIQRTQQEDSAVYLCASRPTTGVNTEAFFGQGTRLTVV.

This clonotype was counted ten times or more. CDR3 in DNA: TGTGCCAGCAGCTTGACGGGACAGGGAGTCGAGACCCAGTACTTC. Translation gives CASSLTGQGVETQYF. This sequence joins TRBV7-2 and TRBJ2-5; 9 bases line up with TRBD1. The CDR3 has 15 residues. Trimming cost V 3 bases and J 5 bases; bases outside gene matches: 7. Germline V gene lookup returns CDR1 SGHTA and CDR2 FQGNSA.

This clonotype was seen ten or more times. The V and J genes are TRBV7-2 and TRBJ1-6, with D unclear. This CDR3 is built from 15 residues. V lost 1 base and J lost 6, with 10 bases in between. Germline loops: CDR1 SGHTA, CDR2 FQGNSA. The CDR3 bases are TGTGCCAGCAGCTTAGTCCCAGAGGGTAATTCACCCCTCCACTTT. It is translated as CASSLVPEGNSPLHF.

Points on this clonotype: Being one base from a much bigger clone, this may be a read error. This rearrangement joins TRBV7-2 to TRBJ2-5; no firm D call. The germline gives CDR1 SGHTA, CDR2 FQGNSA. CDR3 length equals 13 residues. CDR3 sequence reads: CASSLGTLLAQDF. CDR3 in DNA: TGTGCCAGCAGCTTAGGGACCCTACTCGCCCAGGACTTC.

The chain links TRBV20-1 to TRBJ2-1; 7 bases line up with TRBD2. Germline V CDR1 and CDR2: DFQATT, SNEGSKA (reference sequence). The CDR3 consists of 14 residues. With V trimmed by 6 bases and J by 6 bases, 11 bases remained unmatched. The DNA for the CDR3 is TGCAGTGCCGCCGCTCGGACTAGAAGCAATGAGCAGTTCTTC. It yields the protein CSAAARTRSNEQFF.

Concerning this clonotype itself: A much larger clone lies one base from this, so it may be a read error. This rearrangement joins TRBV28 to TRBJ1-5; TRBD1 is a possible D gene (5 bases). The CDR3 length is 13 residues. Germline lookup yields CDR1 MDHEN and CDR2 SYDVKM. Here the CDR3 DNA reads TGTGCCAGCACGGGACTTCCCAATCAGCCCCGGCATTTT. It translates to CASTGLPNQPRHF.

This clonotype was detected only a few times. V usage is TRBV29-1 and J usage is TRBJ2-1, with D hard to call. Germline CDR1 and CDR2: SQVTM and ANQGSEA. Trimming cost V 1 base and J 4 bases, with 8 bases left between them. There are 13 residues in the CDR3. The CDR3 region is CSVEVTRYNEQFF. The CDR3 DNA reads as TGCAGCGTTGAAGTTACTCGATACAATGAGCAGTTCTTC.

This clonotype was counted a few times. The genes are TRBV19 and TRBJ1-2; D uncertain. The ends were cut back, 6 bases at V and 3 bases at J, with 11 bases in the middle. The CDR3 is 13 amino acids. The germline gives CDR1 LNHDA, CDR2 SQIVND (reference sequence). DNA of the CDR3: TGTGCCAGTAGGTCCACGGTCTACTATGGCTACACCTTC. Protein: CASRSTVYYGYTF.

This sequence joins TRBV24-1 and TRBJ2-3, with 10 bases aligning to TRBD1. J gave up 2 bases and V 2 bases, and 6 bases lay outside the gene matches. The CDR3 consists of 17 residues. CDR1 is KGHDR and CDR2 is SFDVKD in the germline V gene. The CDR3 DNA follows: TGTGCCACCAGTGATTCGACAGGGGGCCGGATCACAGATACGCAGTATTTT. Translating it yields CATSDSTGGRITDTQYF.

This clonotype was seen ten or more times. The chain has TRBV5-1 and TRBJ2-5, with D possibly matching TRBD2 (5 bases). V gave up 7 bases and J gave up 1 base, with 8 bases separating them. From germline, CDR1 is SGHRS and CDR2 YFSETQ. The CDR3 length is 12 residues. CDR3 bases: TGCGCCAGCTTTGAGGGCCAAGAGACCCAGTACTTC. It yields the protein CASFEGQETQYF.

This clonotype was seen a single time. The chain couples TRBV6-5 to TRBJ2-1; D unresolved. CDR1 and CDR2 (germline): MNHEY, SVGAGI. With 0 bases removed from V and 5 bases from J, the gap between germline ends came to 11 bases. This CDR3 has 15 amino acids. The CDR3 loop reads CASSYSRATNNEQFF. CDR3 in DNA: TGTGCCAGCAGTTACTCTAGGGCAACGAACAATGAGCAGTTCTTC.

Ten or more counts support this clonotype. This chain connects TRBV4-3 to TRBJ2-2, with 10 positions matching TRBD2. Germline V gene data show CDR1 as LGHNA and CDR2 as YSLEER. The length of the CDR3 is 17 residues. Trimming removed 4 bases from V and 4 bases from J; junction bases left unmatched: 9. The CDR3 DNA sequence: TGCGCCAGCAGCCCACTAGGACTAGCGGATTCCACCGGGGAGCTGTTTTTT. Translated, it gives CASSPLGLADSTGELFF.

This clonotype was recorded at least ten times. The CDR3 loop reads CASRRGGGHGYTF. The CDR3 DNA follows: TGTGCCAGTCGACGGGGAGGGGGCCACGGCTACACCTTC. The chain recombines TRBV19 with TRBJ1-2, with TRBD1 matching 7 bases. In germline, CDR1 is LNHDA, CDR2 SQIVND (reference sequence). The CDR3 has 13 amino acids. The V and J ends lost 8 bases and 8 bases, in that order; junction bases with no gene match: 11. Together with reference TRBV19 and TRBJ1-2, the CDR3 gives the full variable domain: DGGITQSPKYLFRKEGQNVTLSCEQNLNHDAMYWYRQDPGQGLRLIYYSQIVNDFQKGDIAEGYSVSREKKESFPLTVTSAQKNPTAFYLCASRRGGGHGYTFGSGTRLTVV.

The rearrangement links TRBV25-1 to TRBJ1-4, with 8 bases matching TRBD1. Germline CDR1 MGHDK, CDR2 SYGVNS. This CDR3 region has 14 residues. V trimming: 3 bases; J trimming: 11 bases; junction bases outside the gene matches: 8. CDR3 residues: CASSEDRAEGKLFF. Written as DNA, the CDR3 is TGTGCCAGCAGTGAGGACAGGGCCGAGGGGAAACTGTTTTTT.

The chain links TRBV7-2 to TRBJ2-2, with 12 bases matching TRBD2. The CDR3 sequence is 16 residues long. The germline CDR1 and CDR2 sequences are SGHTA and FQGNSA. Germline trimming cut 5 bases from V and 2 bases from J; bases unmatched to any gene: 3. In DNA form, the CDR3 reads TGTGCCAGCAGCGCGGGACTAGCGGGTAACACCGGGGAGCTGTTTTTT. Translated: CASSAGLAGNTGELFF.

As DNA, the CDR3 is TGCAGTGCTAGAGATTTCGAGGCAGGGGGCAGAGATACGCAGTATTTT. Its translation: CSARDFEAGGRDTQYF. The chain links TRBV20-1 to TRBJ2-3, with 8 bases that match TRBD1. Germline loops: CDR1 DFQATT, CDR2 SNEGSKA (reference sequence). V gave up 0 bases and J gave up 5 bases; unmatched junction bases: 10. This CDR3 is 16 amino acids long.

There are many counts of this clonotype. The chain employs TRBV11-2 and TRBJ2-1; 8 bases agree with TRBD2. This CDR3 region has 14 residues. V trimming: 0 bases; J trimming: 9 bases; junction bases outside the gene matches: 4. CDR1 and CDR2 (germline): SGHAT, FQNNGV. Here the CDR3 reads CASSLETGGPEQFF. DNA of the CDR3: TGTGCCAGCAGCTTAGAGACGGGGGGGCCTGAGCAGTTCTTC.

A few counts support this clonotype. V and J are TRBV13 and TRBJ2-4; D not certain. V was clipped by 3 bases and J by 0 bases, with 12 bases between them. There are 16 residues in the CDR3. Germline loops: CDR1 PRHDT, CDR2 FYEKMQ (reference sequence). CDR3 nucleotides: TGTGCCAGCAGCTTTGTTAAGAAGTTAGCCAAAAACATTCAGTACTTC. It translates to CASSFVKKLAKNIQYF.